Presented here are 20 T cell receptor beta chains from one specimen sequenced in a study of T cells in women clearing cervical HPV infection. This table comes from immunoSEQ multiplex PCR, and its TCRdb copy is limited to in-frame clones, with some not included. In total, the table holds about 23,000 clones. The sequencing input was blood buffy coat. These receptors originate from a woman between 18 and 70 years old with a cervical HPV16 infection that either progressed to CIN3+ or cleared (not recorded which).

This clone is classed as medium-sized by frequency. The read terminates 3 residues ahead of where the CDR3 ends, so the germline J gene completes it. The chain links TRBV6-4 to TRBJ2-7; TRBD2 aligns across 8 bases. The V and J ends lost 10 bases and 3 bases, in that order; junction bases with no gene match: 2. CDR1 is MRHNA and CDR2 is SNTAGT in the germline V gene. There are 11 residues in the CDR3. The CDR3 reads CANGGDYEQYF. The part of the CDR3 DNA that was read is TGTGCCAACGGGGGGGACTACGAG.

This clone registers medium-sized (0.01 to 0.1%) by frequency. From the germline J gene comes the end of the CDR3, since the read stops 3 residues before it. The chain couples TRBV7-3 to TRBJ2-3; TRBD2 matches 14 bases. This CDR3 region has 17 residues. CDR1 is SGHTA and CDR2 is FQGTGA in the germline V gene. After removal of 5 bases from V and 5 bases from J, the junction contained 9 bases not matched to a gene. Here the CDR3 reads CASSRGLAGGVGDTQYF. The DNA read from the CDR3 is TGTGCCAGCAGCCGCGGACTAGCGGGGGGTGTAGGAGATACG.

Note on this clone: The CDR3 extends 3 residues past the end of the read, so its final part is completed from the germline J gene. The rearrangement uses TRBV5-1 and TRBJ1-2, with TRBD1 identical over 8 bases. This CDR3 has 13 amino acids. Germline V gives CDR1 SGHRS, CDR2 YFSETQ. This CDR3 reads CASSPGDRGGYTF. CDR3 DNA, as far as it was read: TGCGCCAGCAGCCCGGGCGACAGGGGAGGC.

With regard to this clone: Sequencing ends 3 residues short of the CDR3 end; the germline J gene provides the rest. This chain joins TRBV20-1 and TRBJ1-5, with D unclear. The V gene lost 3 bases and the J gene lost 3 bases, with 12 bases spanning the gap. The CDR3 loop spans 14 amino acids. Germline V gene sequence: CDR1 DFQATT, CDR2 SNEGSKA (reference sequence). This chain's CDR3 is CSARRGEVNQPQHF. The sequenced part of the CDR3 DNA is TGCAGTGCTAGGCGGGGTGAGGTCAATCAGCCC.

Details on this clone: Coverage ceases 3 residues before the CDR3 finishes, and the germline J gene fills in the end. The chain uses TRBV20-1 and TRBJ2-2; 10 bases are shared with TRBD2. The CDR3 runs to 16 residues. V shed 2 bases, J shed 5 bases, and the junction held 8 bases outside the gene matches. The germline gives CDR1 DFQATT, CDR2 SNEGSKA (reference sequence). CDR3 in amino acids: CSARLGAGGLTGELFF. Incomplete CDR3 DNA: TGCAGTGCTAGACTAGGAGCGGGGGGGCTAACCGGGGAG.

On this clone: The read is 3 residues too short to cover the CDR3 end, so that end is filled in from the germline J gene. The chain links TRBV4-1 to TRBJ2-7, with 15 bases aligning to TRBD2. Germline V gene sequence: CDR1 MGHRA, CDR2 YSYEKL. The CDR3 loop spans 17 amino acids. Trimming took 0 bases from V and 6 from J; bases not matched to a gene: 6. The CDR3 here is CASSQERTSGGVLEQYF. CDR3 bases read: TGCGCCAGCAGCCAAGAAAGGACTAGCGGGGGGGTCCTCGAG.

Comment on this clone: The missing CDR3 end, 3 residues past where the read stops, is filled in from the germline J gene. This chain connects TRBV20-1 to TRBJ1-5; no reliable D call. V was trimmed by 0 bases and J by 0 bases, leaving 9 bases between them. The germline V gene has CDR1 DFQATT and CDR2 SNEGSKA (reference sequence). This CDR3 has 15 amino acids. The covered CDR3 bases are TGCAGTGCTAGAGATCCTATCTATAGCAATCAGCCC. Amino acids: CSARDPIYSNQP. The entire CDR3 sequence reads CSARDPIYSNQPQHF.

Notes on this clone: The junction differs from germline at one of its ends, possibly a read error. From the germline J gene comes the end of the CDR3, since the read stops 3 residues before it. The V and J genes are TRBV5-6 and TRBJ2-3; 8 nucleotides align to TRBD2. The CDR3 sequence is 15 residues long. Germline CDR1 reads SGHDT; CDR2 reads YYEEEE. The covered CDR3 bases are TGTGCCAGCAGCTTCCCTAGCGGGTCCACAGGTACG. This encodes CASSFPSGSTGT. The complete CDR3 reads CASSFPSGSTGTQYF. Full variable domain (remainder filled in from reference TRBV5-6 and TRBJ2-3): DAGVTQSPTHLIKTRGQQVTLRCSPKSGHDTVSWYQQALGQGPQFIFQYYEEEERQRGNFPDRFSGHQFPNYSSELNVNALLLGDSALYLCASSFPSGSTGTQYFGPGTRLTVL.

Details on this clone: The CDR3 end is not reached by the read, which stops 3 residues before it; the germline J gene fills it in. This chain uses TRBV6-2 or TRBV6-3 with TRBJ2-6; a weak D match, TRBD2 (6 bases). Trimming took 8 bases from V and 0 from J, leaving 14 bases between them. Germline values: CDR1 MNHEY, CDR2 SVGEGT. The CDR3 consists of 16 residues. The CDR3 sequence: CASSGEGLSGANVLTF. CDR3 DNA, as far as it was read: TGTGCCAGCTCGGGGGAAGGGCTCTCTGGGGCCAACGTC.

On this clone: The sequenced fragment ends 3 residues before the CDR3 boundary, so the rest is inferred from the germline J gene. The chain uses TRBV4-1 and TRBJ1-2; maybe TRBD1 (5 bases). Germline assignment: CDR1 MGHRA and CDR2 YSYEKL. The CDR3 spans 16 residues. V was shortened by 1 base and J by 2 bases, with 14 bases between the two germline ends. The CDR3 is CASSQGRAKGNYGYTF. CDR3 bases read: TGCGCCAGCAGCCAAGGAAGGGCGAAGGGGAACTATGGC.

This chain's CDR3 is CASSLAADPNYGYTF. Partial CDR3 DNA: TGTGCCAGCAGCTTAGCGGCAGATCCTAACTATGGC. This sequence joins TRBV7-9 and TRBJ1-2; D unclear. The CDR3 extends 3 residues past the end of the read, so its final part is completed from the germline J gene. Germline values: CDR1 SEHNR, CDR2 FQNEAQ (reference sequence). The CDR3 totals 15 residues. V was cut by 0 bases and J by 0 bases, with 8 bases left in between. Full variable domain (missing parts from reference TRBV7-9 and TRBJ1-2): DTGVSQNPRHKITKRGQNVTFRCDPISEHNRLYWYRQTLGQGPEFLTYFQNEAQLEKSRLLSDRFSAERPKGSFSTLEIQRTEQGDSAMYLCASSLAADPNYGYTFGSGTRLTVV.

CDR3 region: CSVPVPNEQFF. The CDR3 DNA, read in part, is TGCAGCGTTCCGGTGCCCAATGAG. The chain has TRBV29-1 and TRBJ2-1; no clear D gene. Read data end 3 residues before the CDR3 end; the end is taken from the germline J gene. Germline CDR1 SQVTM, CDR2 ANQGSEA. V was shortened by 5 bases and J by 6 bases, with 8 bases between the two germline ends. The CDR3 extends over 11 amino acids.

With respect to this clone: The CDR3 end falls 3 residues outside the read, so it is completed with the germline J gene. This chain uses TRBV5-1 with TRBJ2-7; D call uncertain. The CDR3 has 13 residues. Germline loops: CDR1 SGHRS, CDR2 YFSETQ. V lost 4 bases and J lost 4, with 12 bases in between. Partial CDR3 DNA: TGCGCCAGCAGCGCGGAGATGGGTTACGAG. Translation gives CASSAEMGYE. The entire CDR3 sequence reads CASSAEMGYEQYF.

The CDR3 DNA, read in part, is TGTGCCAGTACCCCGACAGGGGTCCATGAAAAG. Its translation is CASTPTGVHEK. Given in full, the CDR3 is CASTPTGVHEKLFF. The chain recombines TRBV19 with TRBJ2-2, with TRBD1 matching 8 bases. The read terminates 3 residues before the CDR3 end, so the remaining end is supplied by the germline J gene. The CDR3 is 14 amino acids. CDR1 is LNHDA and CDR2 is SQIVND in the germline V gene (reference sequence).

Note on this clone: The read terminates 3 residues ahead of where the CDR3 ends, so the germline J gene completes it. The sample contains more than one DNA sequence encoding this CDR3. This rearrangement joins TRBV20-1 to TRBJ2-4; TRBD2 matches 16 bases. CDR3 length: 16 residues. Germline V lookup: CDR1 DFQATT, CDR2 SNEGSKA (reference sequence). V lost 6 bases, J lost 9 bases, and 11 bases stayed unmatched. CDR3 bases read: TGCAGTGCCAGGGGACTAGCGGGAGGGGCTTACGCCATT. Translated: CSARGLAGGAYAI. The CDR3 in its entirety is CSARGLAGGAYAIQYF.

A word on this clone: The read stops 3 residues short of the end of the CDR3; the missing end is completed from the germline J gene. The J gene is TRBJ2-5, the V gene TRBV20-1; the D is unclear. Trimming stripped 1 base from V and 3 bases from J, with 6 bases between. The CDR3 sequence is 12 residues long. Germline CDR1 is DFQATT and CDR2 is SNEGSKA (reference sequence). The CDR3 is CSARVPEETQYF. The CDR3 DNA, read in part, is TGCAGTGCTAGAGTCCCGGAAGAGACC.

To note about this clone: With the read ending 3 residues before the CDR3 end, the germline J gene is used to fill in that end. The V gene is TRBV18, the J gene TRBJ2-7; TRBD1 matches 7 bases. J lost 4 bases, V lost 3 bases, and 9 bases had no gene match. CDR1 is KGHSH and CDR2 is LQKENI in the germline V gene. This CDR3 spans 15 amino acids. CDR3 amino acids: CASSPPTGPTYEQYF. CDR3 DNA, as far as it was read: TGTGCCAGCTCACCCCCGACAGGGCCGACTTACGAG.

Comment on this clone: The read ends 3 residues before the CDR3 terminus; that terminus is restored from the germline J gene. The J gene is TRBJ2-7, the V gene TRBV5-1, with TRBD1 identical over 8 bases. The germline gives CDR1 SGHRS, CDR2 YFSETQ. The V gene end was trimmed by 3 bases and the J gene end by 0 bases; junction bases not matched to a gene: 5. This CDR3 contains 15 residues. The sequenced part of the CDR3 DNA is TGCGCCAGCAGCTCAGGACAGGGATACTCCTACGAG. It translates to CASSSGQGYSYE. The whole CDR3 sequence reads CASSSGQGYSYEQYF.

With respect to this clone: One end of the junction is discordant with germline, which a read error may explain. The read falls 3 residues short of the CDR3 end, and the missing part is taken from the germline J gene. The J gene is TRBJ1-2, the V gene TRBV29-1, with TRBD1 as a possible D gene (6 bases). The CDR3 has 14 amino acids. Germline loops: CDR1 SQVTM, CDR2 ANQGSEA. The covered CDR3 bases are TGCAGCGTGGAAGAAGGACAGAAGGACTATGGC. It is translated as CSVEEGQKDYG. The entire CDR3 sequence reads CSVEEGQKDYGYTF.

A word on this clone: The read gets to within 3 residues of the CDR3 end, and the germline J gene fills in the rest. V and J are TRBV2 and TRBJ1-5; D remains unclear. CDR3 length: 15 residues. V lost 4 bases to trimming and J lost 2 bases, with 12 bases between them. CDR1 SNHLY and CDR2 FYNNEI come from the germline V gene. CDR3 amino acids: CASSAVRSGNQPQHF. CDR3 bases read: TGTGCCAGCAGTGCTGTCAGGAGTGGCAATCAGCCC.